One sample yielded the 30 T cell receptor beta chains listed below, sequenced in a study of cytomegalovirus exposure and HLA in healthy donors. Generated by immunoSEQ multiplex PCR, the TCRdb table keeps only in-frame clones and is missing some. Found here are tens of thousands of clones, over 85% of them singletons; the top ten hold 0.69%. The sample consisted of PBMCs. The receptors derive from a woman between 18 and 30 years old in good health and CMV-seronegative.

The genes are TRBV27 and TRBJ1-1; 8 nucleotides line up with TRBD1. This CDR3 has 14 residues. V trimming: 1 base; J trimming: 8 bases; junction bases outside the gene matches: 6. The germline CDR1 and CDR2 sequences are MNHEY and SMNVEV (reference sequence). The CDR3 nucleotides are TGTGCCAGCAGTTTATACGCAGGGGGCAAAGAAGCTTTCTTT. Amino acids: CASSLYAGGKEAFF.

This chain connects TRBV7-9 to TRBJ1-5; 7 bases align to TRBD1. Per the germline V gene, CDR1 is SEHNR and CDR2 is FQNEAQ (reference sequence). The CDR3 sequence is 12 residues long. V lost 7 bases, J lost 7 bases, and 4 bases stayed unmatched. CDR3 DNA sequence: TGTGCCAGCACTACAGGGGTCCAGCCCCAGCATTTT. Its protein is CASTTGVQPQHF. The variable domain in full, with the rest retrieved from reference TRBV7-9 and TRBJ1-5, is DTGVSQNPRHKITKRGQNVTFRCDPISEHNRLYWYRQTLGQGPEFLTYFQNEAQLEKSRLLSDRFSAERPKGSFSTLEIQRTEQGDSAMYLCASTTGVQPQHFGDGTRLSIL.

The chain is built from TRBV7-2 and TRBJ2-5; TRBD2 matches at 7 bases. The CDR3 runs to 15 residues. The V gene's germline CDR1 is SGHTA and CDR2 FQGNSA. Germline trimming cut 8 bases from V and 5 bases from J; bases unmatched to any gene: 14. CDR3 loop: CASGTTSMPSETQYF. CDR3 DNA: TGTGCCAGCGGGACGACTAGCATGCCGTCGGAGACCCAGTACTTC.

CDR3 loop: CASSLGGGGMNTEAFF. The CDR3 bases are TGTGCCAGCAGCTTAGGTGGTGGGGGGATGAACACTGAAGCTTTCTTT. V and J are TRBV7-6 and TRBJ1-1; D is perhaps TRBD1 (5 bases). This CDR3 comprises 16 residues. The germline V gene has CDR1 SGHVS and CDR2 FNYEAQ. The ends were cut back, 1 base at V and 0 bases at J, with 12 bases in the middle.

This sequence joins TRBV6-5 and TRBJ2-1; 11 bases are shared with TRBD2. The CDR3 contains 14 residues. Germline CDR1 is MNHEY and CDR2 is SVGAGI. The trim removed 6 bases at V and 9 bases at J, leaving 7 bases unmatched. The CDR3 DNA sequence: TGTGCCAGCAGAATTAGCGGGAGGGCAAGTGAGCAGTTCTTC. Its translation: CASRISGRASEQFF.

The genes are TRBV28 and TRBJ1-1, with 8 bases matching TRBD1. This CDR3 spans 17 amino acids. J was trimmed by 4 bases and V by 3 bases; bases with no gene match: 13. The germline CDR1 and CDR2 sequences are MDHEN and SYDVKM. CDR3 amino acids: CASSFRQGAWSGTEAFF. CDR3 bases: TGTGCCAGCAGTTTTCGGCAGGGGGCATGGTCGGGCACTGAAGCTTTCTTT.

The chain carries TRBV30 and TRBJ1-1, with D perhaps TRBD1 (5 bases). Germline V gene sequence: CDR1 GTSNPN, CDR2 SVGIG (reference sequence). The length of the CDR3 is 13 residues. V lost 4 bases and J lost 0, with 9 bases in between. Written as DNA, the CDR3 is TGTGCCTGGACCCGACAGCTGAACACTGAAGCTTTCTTT. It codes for CAWTRQLNTEAFF.

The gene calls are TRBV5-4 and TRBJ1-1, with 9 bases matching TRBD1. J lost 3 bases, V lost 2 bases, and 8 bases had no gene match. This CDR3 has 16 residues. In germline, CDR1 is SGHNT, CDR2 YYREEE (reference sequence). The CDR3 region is CASSLSLGQGYTEAFF. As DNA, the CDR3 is TGTGCCAGCAGCTTAAGCCTCGGACAGGGGTACACTGAAGCTTTCTTT.

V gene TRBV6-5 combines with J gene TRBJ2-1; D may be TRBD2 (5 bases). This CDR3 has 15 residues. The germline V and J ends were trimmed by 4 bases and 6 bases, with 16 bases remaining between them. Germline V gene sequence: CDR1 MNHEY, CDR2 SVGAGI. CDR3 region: CASSSFRGQINEQFF. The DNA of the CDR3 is TGTGCCAGCAGTTCATTTCGCGGGCAGATCAATGAGCAGTTCTTC.

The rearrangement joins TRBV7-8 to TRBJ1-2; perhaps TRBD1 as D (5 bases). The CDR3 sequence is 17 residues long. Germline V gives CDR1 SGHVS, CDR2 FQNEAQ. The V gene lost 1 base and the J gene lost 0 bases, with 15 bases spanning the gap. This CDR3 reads CASSLVRQPTANYGYTF. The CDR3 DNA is TGTGCCAGCAGCTTAGTGCGACAGCCGACGGCTAACTATGGCTACACCTTC.

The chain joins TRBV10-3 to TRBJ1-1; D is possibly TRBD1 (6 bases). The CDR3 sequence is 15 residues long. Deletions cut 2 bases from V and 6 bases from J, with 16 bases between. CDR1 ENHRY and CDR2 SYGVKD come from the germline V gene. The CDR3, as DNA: TGTGCCATCAGTGAGGACGGGGGGGCGAGAGCTGAAGCTTTCTTT. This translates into CAISEDGGARAEAFF.

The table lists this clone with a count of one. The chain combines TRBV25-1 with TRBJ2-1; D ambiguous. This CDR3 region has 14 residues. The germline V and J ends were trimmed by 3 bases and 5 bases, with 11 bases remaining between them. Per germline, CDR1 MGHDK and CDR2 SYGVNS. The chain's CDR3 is CASSDIRVNNEQFF. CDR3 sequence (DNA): TGTGCCAGCAGTGACATTCGCGTGAACAATGAGCAGTTCTTC.

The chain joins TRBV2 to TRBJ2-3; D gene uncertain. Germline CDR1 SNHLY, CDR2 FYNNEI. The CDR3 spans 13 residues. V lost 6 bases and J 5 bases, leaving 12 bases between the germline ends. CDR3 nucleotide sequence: TGTGCCAGCAGGGTCGTGATAGTAGATACGCAGTATTTT. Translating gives CASRVVIVDTQYF.

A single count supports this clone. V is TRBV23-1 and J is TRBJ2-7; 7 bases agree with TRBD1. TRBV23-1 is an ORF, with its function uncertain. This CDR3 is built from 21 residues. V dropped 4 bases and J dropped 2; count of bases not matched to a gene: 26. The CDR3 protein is CASSLKETVPRQGYEPYEQYF. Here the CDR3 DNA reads TGCGCCAGCAGTCTGAAAGAAACAGTCCCGAGACAGGGATACGAACCCTACGAGCAGTACTTC.

This chain's CDR3 is CASSLRDRGLSGAFF. DNA for the CDR3: TGTGCCAGCAGTTTAAGGGACAGGGGGTTATCTGGGGCTTTCTTT. The chain employs TRBV27 and TRBJ1-1; 11 bases agree with TRBD1. The length of the CDR3 is 15 residues. Germline lookup yields CDR1 MNHEY and CDR2 SMNVEV (reference sequence). J lost 11 bases, V lost 2 bases, and 10 bases had no gene match.

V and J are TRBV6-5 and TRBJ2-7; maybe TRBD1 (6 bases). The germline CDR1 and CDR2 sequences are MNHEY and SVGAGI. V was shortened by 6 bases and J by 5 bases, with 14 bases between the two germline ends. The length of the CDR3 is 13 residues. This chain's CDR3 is CASSPLGGNEQYF. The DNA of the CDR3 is TGTGCCAGCAGCCCCTTAGGGGGAAACGAGCAGTACTTC.

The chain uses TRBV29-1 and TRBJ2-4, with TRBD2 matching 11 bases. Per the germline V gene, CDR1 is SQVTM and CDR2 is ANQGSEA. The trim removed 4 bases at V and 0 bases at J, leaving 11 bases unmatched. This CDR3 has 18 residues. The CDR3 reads CSVALAGESSVAKNIQYF. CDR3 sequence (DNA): TGCAGCGTTGCACTAGCGGGGGAGTCCTCCGTAGCCAAAAACATTCAGTACTTC.

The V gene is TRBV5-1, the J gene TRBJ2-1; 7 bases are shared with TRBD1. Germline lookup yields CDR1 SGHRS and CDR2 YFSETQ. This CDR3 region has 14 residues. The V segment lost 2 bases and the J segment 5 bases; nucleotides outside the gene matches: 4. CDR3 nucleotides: TGCGCCAGCAGCTTACAGGGGCGAAACAATGAGCAGTTCTTC. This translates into CASSLQGRNNEQFF.

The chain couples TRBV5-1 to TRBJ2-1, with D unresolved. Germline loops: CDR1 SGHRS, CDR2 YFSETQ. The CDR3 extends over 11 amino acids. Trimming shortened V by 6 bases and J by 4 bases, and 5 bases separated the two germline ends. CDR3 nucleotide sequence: TGCGCCAGCACCCTTTACAATGAGCAGTTCTTC. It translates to CASTLYNEQFF.

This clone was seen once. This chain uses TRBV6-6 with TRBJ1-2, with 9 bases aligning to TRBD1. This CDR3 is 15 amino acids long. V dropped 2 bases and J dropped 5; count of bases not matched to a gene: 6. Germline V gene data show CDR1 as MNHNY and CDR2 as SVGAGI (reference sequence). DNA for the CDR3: TGTGCCAGCAGTTACGACCCGACAGGGGGATATGGCTACACCTTC. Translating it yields CASSYDPTGGYGYTF.

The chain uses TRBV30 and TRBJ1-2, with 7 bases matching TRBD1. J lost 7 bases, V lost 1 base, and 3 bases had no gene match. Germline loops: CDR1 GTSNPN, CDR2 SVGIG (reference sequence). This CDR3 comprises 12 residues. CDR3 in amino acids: CAWSAYRGGYTF. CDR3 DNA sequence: TGTGCCTGGAGTGCTTACAGGGGTGGCTACACCTTC. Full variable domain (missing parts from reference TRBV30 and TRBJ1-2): SQTIHQWPATLVQPVGSPLSLECTVEGTSNPNLYWYRQAAGRGLQLLFYSVGIGQISSEVPQNLSASRPQDRQFILSSKKLLLSDSGFYLCAWSAYRGGYTFGSGTRLTVV.

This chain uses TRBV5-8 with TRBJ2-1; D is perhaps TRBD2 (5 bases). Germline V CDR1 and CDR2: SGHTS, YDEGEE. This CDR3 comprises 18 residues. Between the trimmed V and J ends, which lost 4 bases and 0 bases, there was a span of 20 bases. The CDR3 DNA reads TGTGCCAGCAGCCTCCCGACTAAAAAATGGAGCTCCTACAATGAGCAGTTCTTC. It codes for CASSLPTKKWSSYNEQFF. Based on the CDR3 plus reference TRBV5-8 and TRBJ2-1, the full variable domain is EAGVTQSPTHLIKTRGQQATLRCSPISGHTSVYWYQQALGLGLQFLLWYDEGEERNRGNFPPRFSGRQFPNYSSELNVNALELEDSALYLCASSLPTKKWSSYNEQFFGPGTRLTVL.

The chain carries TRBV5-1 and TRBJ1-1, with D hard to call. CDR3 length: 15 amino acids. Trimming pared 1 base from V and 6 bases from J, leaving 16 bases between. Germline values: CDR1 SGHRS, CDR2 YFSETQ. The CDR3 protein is CASSLTLAGGSEAFF. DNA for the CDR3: TGCGCCAGCAGCTTGACCTTGGCGGGAGGCTCTGAAGCTTTCTTT. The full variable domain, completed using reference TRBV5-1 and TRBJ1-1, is KAGVTQTPRYLIKTRGQQVTLSCSPISGHRSVSWYQQTPGQGLQFLFEYFSETQRNKGNFPGRFSGRQFSNSRSEMNVSTLELGDSALYLCASSLTLAGGSEAFFGQGTRLTVV.

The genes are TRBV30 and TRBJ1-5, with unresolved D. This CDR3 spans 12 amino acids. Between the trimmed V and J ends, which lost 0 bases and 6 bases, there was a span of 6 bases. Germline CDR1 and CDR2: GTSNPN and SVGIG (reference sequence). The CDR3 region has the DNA TGTGCCTGGAGTGTACGGGTTCAGCCCCAGCATTTT. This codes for CAWSVRVQPQHF. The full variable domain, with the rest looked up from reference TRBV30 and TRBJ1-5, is SQTIHQWPATLVQPVGSPLSLECTVEGTSNPNLYWYRQAAGRGLQLLFYSVGIGQISSEVPQNLSASRPQDRQFILSSKKLLLSDSGFYLCAWSVRVQPQHFGDGTRLSIL.

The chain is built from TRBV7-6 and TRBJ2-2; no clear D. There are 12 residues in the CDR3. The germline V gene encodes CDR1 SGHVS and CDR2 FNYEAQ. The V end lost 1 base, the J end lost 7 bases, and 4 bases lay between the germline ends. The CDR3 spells CASSLGDGELFF. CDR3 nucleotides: TGTGCCAGCAGCTTAGGAGACGGGGAGCTGTTTTTT. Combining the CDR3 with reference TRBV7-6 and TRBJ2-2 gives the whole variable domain GAGVSQSPRYKVTKRGQDVALRCDPISGHVSLYWYRQALGQGPEFLTYFNYEAQQDKSGLPNDRFSAERPEGSISTLTIQRTEQRDSAMYRCASSLGDGELFFGEGSRLTVL.

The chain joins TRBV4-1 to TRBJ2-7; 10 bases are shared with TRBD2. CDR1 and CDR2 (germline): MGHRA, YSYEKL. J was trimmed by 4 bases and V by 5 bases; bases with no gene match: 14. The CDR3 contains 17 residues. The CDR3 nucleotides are TGCGCCAGCAGCGAGGGACTAGCGCCGAGAATGAGGTACGAGCAGTACTTC. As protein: CASSEGLAPRMRYEQYF.

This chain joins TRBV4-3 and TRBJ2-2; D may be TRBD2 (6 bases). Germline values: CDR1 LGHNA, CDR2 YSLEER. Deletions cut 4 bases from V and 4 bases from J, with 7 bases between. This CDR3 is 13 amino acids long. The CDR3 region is CASSPAGTGELFF. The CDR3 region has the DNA TGCGCCAGCAGCCCAGCGGGCACCGGGGAGCTGTTTTTT.

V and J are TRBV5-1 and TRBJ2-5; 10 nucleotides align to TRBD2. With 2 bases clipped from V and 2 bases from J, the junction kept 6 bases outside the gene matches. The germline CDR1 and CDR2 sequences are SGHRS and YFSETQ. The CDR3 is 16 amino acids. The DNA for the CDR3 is TGCGCCAGCAGCTTATTAGCGGGGGGCTGGCAAGAGACCCAGTACTTC. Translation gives CASSLLAGGWQETQYF.

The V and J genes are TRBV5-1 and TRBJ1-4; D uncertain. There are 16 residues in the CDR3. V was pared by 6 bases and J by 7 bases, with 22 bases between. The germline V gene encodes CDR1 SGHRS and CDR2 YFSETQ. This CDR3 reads CASTQDDPQASEKLFF. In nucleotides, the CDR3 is TGCGCCAGCACCCAAGACGACCCCCAGGCAAGTGAAAAACTGTTTTTT.

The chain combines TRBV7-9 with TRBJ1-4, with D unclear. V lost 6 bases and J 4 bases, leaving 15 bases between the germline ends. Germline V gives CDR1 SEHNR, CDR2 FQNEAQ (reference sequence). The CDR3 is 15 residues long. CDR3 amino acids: CASSQLGENNEKLFF. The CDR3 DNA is TGTGCCAGCAGTCAATTAGGAGAAAATAATGAAAAACTGTTTTTT.